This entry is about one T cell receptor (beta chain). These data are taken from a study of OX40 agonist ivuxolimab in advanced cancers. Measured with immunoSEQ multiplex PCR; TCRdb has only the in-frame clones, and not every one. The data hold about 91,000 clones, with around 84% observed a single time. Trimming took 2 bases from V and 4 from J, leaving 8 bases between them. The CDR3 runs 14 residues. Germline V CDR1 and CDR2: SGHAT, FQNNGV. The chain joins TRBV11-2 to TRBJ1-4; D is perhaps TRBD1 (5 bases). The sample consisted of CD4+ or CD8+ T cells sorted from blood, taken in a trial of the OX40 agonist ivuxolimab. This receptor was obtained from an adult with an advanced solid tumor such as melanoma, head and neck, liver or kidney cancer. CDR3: CASSLLQGNEKLFF. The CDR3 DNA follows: TGTGCCAGCAGCTTACTTCAGGGTAATGAAAAACTGTTTTTT.